This T cell receptor (beta chain) is drawn from a study of response to subunit inactivated influenza vaccine. As to this clonotype: What it recognizes is unknown. A read error may account for a junction end that differs from germline.

Whole-study results and caveats: Each seasonal influenza vaccination recruits few new T cells, the authors suggested.

From the RT-PCR reads, TCRdb called clonotypes with MiXCR, one entry per CDR3 protein. The sample comprises under 550,000 distinct CDR3 sequences, less than 10% of which are singletons, and 13% rests with the top ten. The specimen was PBMCs from blood, collected less than 30 months after vaccination. The TCR comes from a man aged 50 to 75 who received an inactivated influenza vaccine.

CDR3 protein: CASSPGRASGTNVLTF. CDR3 sequence (DNA): TGTGCCAGCAGCCCTGGACGGGCCTCTGGGACCAACGTCCTGACTTTC. The gene calls are TRBV7-2 and TRBJ2-6; unclear D gene. Germline V CDR1 and CDR2: SGHTA, FQGNSA. The CDR3 extends over 16 amino acids.